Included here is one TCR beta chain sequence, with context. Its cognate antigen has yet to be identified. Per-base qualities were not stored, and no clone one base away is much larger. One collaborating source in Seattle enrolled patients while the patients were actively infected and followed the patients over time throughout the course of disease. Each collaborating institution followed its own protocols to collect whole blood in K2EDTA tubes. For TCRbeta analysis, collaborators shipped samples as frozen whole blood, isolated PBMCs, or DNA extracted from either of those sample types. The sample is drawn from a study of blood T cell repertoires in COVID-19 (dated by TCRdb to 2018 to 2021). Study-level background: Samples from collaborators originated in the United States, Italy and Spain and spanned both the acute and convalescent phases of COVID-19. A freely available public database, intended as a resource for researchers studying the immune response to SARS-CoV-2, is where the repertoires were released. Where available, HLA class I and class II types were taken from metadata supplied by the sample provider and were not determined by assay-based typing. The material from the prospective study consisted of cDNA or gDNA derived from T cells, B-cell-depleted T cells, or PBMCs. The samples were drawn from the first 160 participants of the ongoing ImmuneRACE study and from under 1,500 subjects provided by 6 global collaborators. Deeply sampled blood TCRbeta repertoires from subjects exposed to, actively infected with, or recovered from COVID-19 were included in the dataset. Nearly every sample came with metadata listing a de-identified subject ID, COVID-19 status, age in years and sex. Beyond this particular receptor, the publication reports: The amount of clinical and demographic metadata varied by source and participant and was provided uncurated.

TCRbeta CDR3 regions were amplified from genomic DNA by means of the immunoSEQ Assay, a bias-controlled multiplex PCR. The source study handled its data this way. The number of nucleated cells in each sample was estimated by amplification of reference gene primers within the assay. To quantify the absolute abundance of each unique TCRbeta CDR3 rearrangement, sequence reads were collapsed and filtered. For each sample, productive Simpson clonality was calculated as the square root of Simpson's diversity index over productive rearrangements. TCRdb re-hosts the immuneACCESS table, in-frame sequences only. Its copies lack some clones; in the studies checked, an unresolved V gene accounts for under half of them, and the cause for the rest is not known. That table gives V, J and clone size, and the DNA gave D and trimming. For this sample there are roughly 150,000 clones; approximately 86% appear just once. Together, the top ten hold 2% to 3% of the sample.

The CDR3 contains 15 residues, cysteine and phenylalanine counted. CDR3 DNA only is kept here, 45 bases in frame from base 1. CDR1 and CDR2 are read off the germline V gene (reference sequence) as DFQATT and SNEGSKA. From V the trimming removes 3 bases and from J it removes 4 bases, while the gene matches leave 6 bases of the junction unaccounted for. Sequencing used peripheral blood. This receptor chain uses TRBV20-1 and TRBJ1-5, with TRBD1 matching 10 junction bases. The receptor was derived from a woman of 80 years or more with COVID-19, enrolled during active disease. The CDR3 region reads CSASIGTGVNQPQHF. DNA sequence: TGCAGTGCTAGTATAGGGACAGGGGTAAATCAGCCCCAGCATTTT.